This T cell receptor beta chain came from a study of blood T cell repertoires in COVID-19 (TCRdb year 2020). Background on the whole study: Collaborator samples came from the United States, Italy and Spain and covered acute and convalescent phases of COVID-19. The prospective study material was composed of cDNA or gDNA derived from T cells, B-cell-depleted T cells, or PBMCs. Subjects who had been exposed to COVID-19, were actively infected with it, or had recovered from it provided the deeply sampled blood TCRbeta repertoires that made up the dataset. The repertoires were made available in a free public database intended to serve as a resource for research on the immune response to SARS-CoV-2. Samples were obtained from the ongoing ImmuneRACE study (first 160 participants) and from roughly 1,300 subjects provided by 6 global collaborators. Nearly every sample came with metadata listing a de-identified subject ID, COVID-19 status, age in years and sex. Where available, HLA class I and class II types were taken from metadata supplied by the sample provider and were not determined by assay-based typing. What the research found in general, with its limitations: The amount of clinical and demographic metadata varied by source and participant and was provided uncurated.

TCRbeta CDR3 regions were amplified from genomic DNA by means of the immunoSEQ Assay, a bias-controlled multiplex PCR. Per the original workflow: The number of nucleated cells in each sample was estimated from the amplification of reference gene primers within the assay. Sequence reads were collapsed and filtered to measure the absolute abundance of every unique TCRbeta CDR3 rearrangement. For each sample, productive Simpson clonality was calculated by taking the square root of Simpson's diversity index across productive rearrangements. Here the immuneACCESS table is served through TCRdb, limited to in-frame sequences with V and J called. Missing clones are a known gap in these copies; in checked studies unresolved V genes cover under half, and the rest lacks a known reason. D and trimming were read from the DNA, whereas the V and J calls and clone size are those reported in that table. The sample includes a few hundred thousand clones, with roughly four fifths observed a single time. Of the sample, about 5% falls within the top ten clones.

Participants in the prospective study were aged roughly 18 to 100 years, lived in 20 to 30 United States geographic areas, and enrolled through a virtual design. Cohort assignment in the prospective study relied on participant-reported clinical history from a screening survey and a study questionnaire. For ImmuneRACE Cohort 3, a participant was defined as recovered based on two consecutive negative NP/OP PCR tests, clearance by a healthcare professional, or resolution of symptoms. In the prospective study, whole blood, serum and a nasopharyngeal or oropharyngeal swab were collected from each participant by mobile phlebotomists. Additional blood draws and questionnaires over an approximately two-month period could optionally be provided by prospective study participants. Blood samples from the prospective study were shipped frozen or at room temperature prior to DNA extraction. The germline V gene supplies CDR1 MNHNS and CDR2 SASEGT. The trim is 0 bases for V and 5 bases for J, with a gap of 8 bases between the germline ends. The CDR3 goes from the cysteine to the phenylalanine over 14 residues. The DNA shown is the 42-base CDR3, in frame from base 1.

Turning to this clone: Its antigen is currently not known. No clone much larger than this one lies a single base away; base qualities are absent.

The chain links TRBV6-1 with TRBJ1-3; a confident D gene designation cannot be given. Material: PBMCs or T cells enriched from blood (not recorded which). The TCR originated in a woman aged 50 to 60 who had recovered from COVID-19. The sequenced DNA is TGTGCCAGCAGTGAAGCGGGGAGCCGAAACACCATATATTTT. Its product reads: CASSEAGSRNTIYF.